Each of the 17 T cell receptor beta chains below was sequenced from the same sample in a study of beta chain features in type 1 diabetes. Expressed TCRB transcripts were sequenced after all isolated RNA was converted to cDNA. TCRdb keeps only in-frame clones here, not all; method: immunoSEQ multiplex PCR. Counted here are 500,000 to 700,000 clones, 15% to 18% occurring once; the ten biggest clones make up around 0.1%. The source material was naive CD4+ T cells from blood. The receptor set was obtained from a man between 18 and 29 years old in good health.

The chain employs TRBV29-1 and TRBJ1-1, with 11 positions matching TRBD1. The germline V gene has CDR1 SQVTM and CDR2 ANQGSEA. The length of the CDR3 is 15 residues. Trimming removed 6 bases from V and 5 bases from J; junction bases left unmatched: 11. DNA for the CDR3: TGCAGCGTGACCGGGACAGGGGGGTGGTGGACTGAAGCTTTCTTT. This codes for CSVTGTGGWWTEAFF.

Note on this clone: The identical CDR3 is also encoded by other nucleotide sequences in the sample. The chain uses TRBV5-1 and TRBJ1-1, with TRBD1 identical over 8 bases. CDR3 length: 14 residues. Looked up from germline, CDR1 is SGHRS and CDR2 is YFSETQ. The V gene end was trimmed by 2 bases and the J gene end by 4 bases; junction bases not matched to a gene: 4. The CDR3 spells CASSLGQGGTEAFF. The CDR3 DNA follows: TGCGCCAGCAGCTTAGGACAGGGAGGCACTGAAGCTTTCTTT.

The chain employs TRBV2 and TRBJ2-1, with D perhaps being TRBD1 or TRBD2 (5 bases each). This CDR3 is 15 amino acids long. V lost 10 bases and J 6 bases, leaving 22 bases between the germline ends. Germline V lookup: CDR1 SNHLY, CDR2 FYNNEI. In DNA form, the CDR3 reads TGTGCCACCAACCTCCCGGGACGCGATTTCAATGAGCAGTTCTTC. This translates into CATNLPGRDFNEQFF.

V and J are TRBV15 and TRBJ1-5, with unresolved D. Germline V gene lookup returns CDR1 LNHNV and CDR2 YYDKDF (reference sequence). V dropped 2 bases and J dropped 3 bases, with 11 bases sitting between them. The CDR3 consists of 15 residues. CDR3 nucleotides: TGTGCCACCAGCAGAACCGTGGGTTCCAATCAGCCCCAGCATTTT. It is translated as CATSRTVGSNQPQHF.

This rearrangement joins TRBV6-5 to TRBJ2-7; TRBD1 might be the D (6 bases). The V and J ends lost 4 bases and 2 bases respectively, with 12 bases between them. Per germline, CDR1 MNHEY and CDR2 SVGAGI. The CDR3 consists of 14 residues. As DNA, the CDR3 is TGTGCCAGCAGTTTTGGACAGCTAACCTACGAGCAGTACTTC. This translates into CASSFGQLTYEQYF.

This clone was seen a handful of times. The DNA for the CDR3 is TGTGCCAGCAGTTTATACAGTAACTATGGCTACACCTTC. The encoded protein is CASSLYSNYGYTF. This chain links TRBV28 with TRBJ1-2, with D unclear. Germline V gene sequence: CDR1 MDHEN, CDR2 SYDVKM. The CDR3 is 13 residues long. Trimming cost V 1 base and J 1 base, with 4 bases left between them.

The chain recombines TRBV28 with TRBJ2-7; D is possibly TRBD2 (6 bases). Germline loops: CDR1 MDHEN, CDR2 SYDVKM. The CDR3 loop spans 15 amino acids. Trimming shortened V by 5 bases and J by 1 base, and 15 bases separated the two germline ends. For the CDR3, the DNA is TGTGCCAGCAGTCTTAGCGGAAAGGCTTCCTACGAGCAGTACTTC. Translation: CASSLSGKASYEQYF. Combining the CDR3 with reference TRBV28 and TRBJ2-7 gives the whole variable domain DVKVTQSSRYLVKRTGEKVFLECVQDMDHENMFWYRQDPGLGLRLIYFSYDVKMKEKGDIPEGYSVSREKKERFSLILESASTNQTSMYLCASSLSGKASYEQYFGPGTRLTVT.

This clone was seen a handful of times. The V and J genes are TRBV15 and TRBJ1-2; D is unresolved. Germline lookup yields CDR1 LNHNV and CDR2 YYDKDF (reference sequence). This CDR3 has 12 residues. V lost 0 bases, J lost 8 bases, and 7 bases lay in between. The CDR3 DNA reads TGTGCCACCAGCAGAGAAACGCTAGGCTACACCTTC. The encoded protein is CATSRETLGYTF.

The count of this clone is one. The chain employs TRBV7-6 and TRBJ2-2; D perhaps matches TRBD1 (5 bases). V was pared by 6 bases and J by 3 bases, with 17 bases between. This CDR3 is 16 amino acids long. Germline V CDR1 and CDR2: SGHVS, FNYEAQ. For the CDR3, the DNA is TGTGCCAGCAGATCAGGGTTCCCGAGCGACACCGGGGAGCTGTTTTTT. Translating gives CASRSGFPSDTGELFF.

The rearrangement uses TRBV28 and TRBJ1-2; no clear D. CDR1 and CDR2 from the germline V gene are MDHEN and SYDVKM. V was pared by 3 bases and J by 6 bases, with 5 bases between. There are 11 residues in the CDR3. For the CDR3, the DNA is TGTGCCAGCAGTTTTCGTAATGGCTACACCTTC. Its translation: CASSFRNGYTF.

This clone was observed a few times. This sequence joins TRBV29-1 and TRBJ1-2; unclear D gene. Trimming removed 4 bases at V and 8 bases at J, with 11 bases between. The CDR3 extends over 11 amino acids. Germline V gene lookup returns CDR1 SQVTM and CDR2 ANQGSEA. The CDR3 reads CSVGGKDGYTF. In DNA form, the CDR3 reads TGCAGCGTTGGGGGTAAAGACGGCTACACCTTC.

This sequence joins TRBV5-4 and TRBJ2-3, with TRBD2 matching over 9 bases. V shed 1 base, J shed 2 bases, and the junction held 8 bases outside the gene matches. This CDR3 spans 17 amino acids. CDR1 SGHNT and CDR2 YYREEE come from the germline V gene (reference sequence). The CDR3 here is CASSLLGSGSVTDTQYF. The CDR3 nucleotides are TGTGCCAGCAGCTTGCTGGGTAGCGGGAGTGTCACAGATACGCAGTATTTT.

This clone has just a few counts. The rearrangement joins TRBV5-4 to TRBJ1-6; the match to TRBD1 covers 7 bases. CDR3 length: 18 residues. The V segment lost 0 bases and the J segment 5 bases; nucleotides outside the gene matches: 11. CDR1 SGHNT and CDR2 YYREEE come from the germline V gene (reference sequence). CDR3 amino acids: CASSLAAGRGAHNSPLHF. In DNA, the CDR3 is TGTGCCAGCAGCTTGGCCGCGGGCAGGGGGGCGCATAATTCACCCCTCCACTTT.

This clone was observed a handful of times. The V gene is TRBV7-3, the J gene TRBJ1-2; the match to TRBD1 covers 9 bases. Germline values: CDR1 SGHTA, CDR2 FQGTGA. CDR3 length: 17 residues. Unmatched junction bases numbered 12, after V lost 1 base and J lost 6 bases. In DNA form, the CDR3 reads TGTGCCAGCAGCTTAAGTGGGACAGGGAGAACAGCAAATGGCTACACCTTC. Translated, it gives CASSLSGTGRTANGYTF.

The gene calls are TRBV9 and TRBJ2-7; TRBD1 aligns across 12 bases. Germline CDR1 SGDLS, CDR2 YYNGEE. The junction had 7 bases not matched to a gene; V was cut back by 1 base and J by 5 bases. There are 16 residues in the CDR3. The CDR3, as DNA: TGTGCCAGCAGCGTATCGGGACAGGGGGCTCTGGACGAGCAGTACTTC. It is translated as CASSVSGQGALDEQYF.

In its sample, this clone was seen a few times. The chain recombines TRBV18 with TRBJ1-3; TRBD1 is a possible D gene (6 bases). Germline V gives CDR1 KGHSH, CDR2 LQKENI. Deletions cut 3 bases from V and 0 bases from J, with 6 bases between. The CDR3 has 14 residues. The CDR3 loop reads CASSPDSSGNTIYF. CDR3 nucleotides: TGTGCCAGCTCACCGGACAGCTCTGGAAACACCATATATTTT.

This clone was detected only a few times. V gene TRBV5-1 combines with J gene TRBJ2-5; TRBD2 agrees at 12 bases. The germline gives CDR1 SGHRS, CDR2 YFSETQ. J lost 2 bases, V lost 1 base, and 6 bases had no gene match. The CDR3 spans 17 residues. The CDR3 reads CASSLRPSGGAQETQYF. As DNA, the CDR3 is TGCGCCAGCAGCTTGAGGCCTAGCGGGGGGGCGCAAGAGACCCAGTACTTC.